This TCR beta chain came from a study of spatial heterogeneity in lung cancer (dated by TCRdb to between 2018 and 2021). Background on the whole study: More beta-chain than alpha-chain transcripts were consistently detected, likely reflecting higher beta-chain transcript abundance. The study quantitatively compared TCR alpha and beta repertoires across multiple tumor regions, matched nontumor lung and blood in non-small cell lung cancer. In tumor regions, TCR transcript counts showed a strong correlation with a T cell transcriptional module score from matched bulk RNA-seq. Nonsynonymous mutation counts, determined by whole-exome sequencing of tumor tissue, were related to TCR repertoire features. In the raw uncorrected reads, each unique combination of TCR and UMI appeared more than ten times on average. At surgery, about 210 tumor regions, almost 65 matched nontumor lung samples and 56 PBMC samples were TCR-sequenced for both alpha and beta chains. Points the paper makes about the study in general: TCR-seq was estimated to cover only 6.5% to 9% of tumor T cells for alpha chains and approximately 12% for beta chains. The tumor nonsynonymous mutation count correlated with the number of expanded intratumoral alpha and beta TCRs. Confirming at a functional level the hypothesis that regional TCRs recognize regional mutations was considered to require additional single-cell paired TCR alpha and beta sequencing. Counts of ubiquitous and regional expanded TCRs were found to correlate with counts of ubiquitous and regional nonsynonymous mutations, respectively.

Receptors were amplified or captured by 5' RACE. TCRdb shows the sequencer as NextSeq 500. The TCR library protocol attached a unique molecular identifier to each TCR cDNA molecule to allow correction of PCR and sequencing errors. Regarding the original processing steps: TCR identification, UMI-based error correction and CDR3 extraction were all carried out with Decombinator tools. TCRs above a frequency of 2 per 1,000, corresponding to the top 1% of the tumor frequency distribution, were defined as expanded. Expanded tumor TCRs were classed as regional if statistically deemed absent (corrected P<0.05) from at least one tumor region, otherwise ubiquitous. Renyi diversity was calculated using the R vegan package after each repertoire was subsampled 100 times to 5,000 TCRs. CDR3 similarity networks were built from amino acid triplet string-kernel similarity, with CDR3s being connected when pairwise similarity was above 0.82. In-frame beta chains were kept once TCRdb had trimmed the public reads at Q25 with fastp and called clones with MiXCR. Each CDR3 protein gets just one entry, which takes the most common genes and DNA from the rows behind it. The authors' filters were not applied to this entry. In all, the sample holds roughly 23,000 distinct CDR3 sequences, and approximately 4.3% of those were seen once. The ten largest clones add up to about 10% of the sample.

This clonotype appeared many times. Which antigen it targets is not known. No quality values exist for individual bases; no much larger clone is one base distant. Between the V and J ends, shortened by 5 bases and 5 bases respectively, the junction contains 7 bases. Spanning cysteine to phenylalanine, the CDR3 consists of 12 amino acids. CDR3 DNA only is kept here, 36 bases in frame from base 1. From the germline V gene, CDR1 is ENHRY and CDR2 is SYGVKD. The time point label, as the study defines it: sample taken at primary tumor resection. Donors were over 60 patients with early-stage, untreated non-small cell lung cancer from the lung TRACERx cohort. TCR sequencing used whole RNA extracted from tumor and nontumor lung tissue, or from cryopreserved PBMC samples, without cell sorting. Patients were selected for TCR sequencing only if sufficient RNA was available from at least two tumor regions. Before selection, tumor and adjacent nontumor lung specimens were reviewed by a lung pathologist.

This clonotype was obtained from a male donor with early-stage non-small cell lung cancer. Here the chain combines TRBV10-3 and TRBJ2-1; the D region possibly corresponds to TRBD1 (5 bases align). The sample in question was lung tumor tissue, obtained at surgery. CDR3 protein: CAISKTDNEQFF. The DNA sequence follows: TGTGCCATCAGTAAGACAGACAATGAGCAGTTCTTC.